This entry lists 32 T cell receptor beta chains sequenced from one sample in a study of shared clonotypes between healthy human individuals (dated by TCRdb to the early 2020s). The library was generated by the immunoSEQ multiplex PCR assay. TCRdb took this table from immuneACCESS and kept in-frame rearrangements with V and J called. Such tables lack part of the clones; where checked against another copy, unresolved V genes explain under half of the gap, and the rest is unexplained. This sample holds roughly 1 million clones; 70% to 80% were observed only once. About 1.5% of the sample rests with the top ten. The sample was memory CD4+ T cells sorted from blood. The cell subset or site label on this specimen signifies: CD45RA-negative fraction. Source of these receptors: a man aged 18 to 30 in good health.

The chain employs TRBV6-6 and TRBJ1-1; D unresolved. Per the germline V gene, CDR1 is MNHNY and CDR2 is SVGAGI (reference sequence). The CDR3 sequence is 14 residues long. Trimming pared 0 bases from V and 0 bases from J, leaving 5 bases between. The CDR3 nucleotides read TGTGCCAGCAGTTACTCACAACTGAACACTGAAGCTTTCTTT. Translating it yields CASSYSQLNTEAFF.

In this sample, this clone turned up a few times. The chain is built from TRBV30 and TRBJ1-2; D ambiguous. V lost 0 bases and J lost 7, with 12 bases in between. CDR1 and CDR2 (germline): GTSNPN, SVGIG (reference sequence). CDR3 length: 13 amino acids. The DNA for the CDR3 is TGTGCCTGGAGTGTAAGGTTGGAAGGTGGCTACACCTTC. Amino acid sequence: CAWSVRLEGGYTF.

This clone was detected ten times or more. CDR3 in amino acids: CASSFPGDRDSPLHF. The CDR3 nucleotides read TGTGCCAGCAGCTTTCCGGGGGACAGGGATTCACCCCTCCACTTT. V and J are TRBV5-4 and TRBJ1-6; 9 nucleotides agree with TRBD1. V lost 2 bases to trimming and J lost 8 bases; unmatched junction nucleotides: 5. CDR1 and CDR2 (germline): SGHNT, YYREEE (reference sequence). The length of the CDR3 is 15 residues.

The rearrangement uses TRBV9 and TRBJ2-7; TRBD1 is a possible D gene (6 bases). The CDR3 is 12 amino acids. V was cut by 8 bases and J by 6 bases, with 15 bases left in between. Germline CDR1 SGDLS, CDR2 YYNGEE. The CDR3 DNA reads as TGTGCCAGTTCGGGTGGGGGCCTCGAGCAGTACTTC. Protein: CASSGGGLEQYF. Using reference TRBV9 and TRBJ2-7 for the parts outside the CDR3, the full variable domain is DSGVTQTPKHLITATGQRVTLRCSPRSGDLSVYWYQQSLDQGLQFLIQYYNGEERAKGNILERFSAQQFPDLHSELNLSSLELGDSALYFCASSGGGLEQYFGPGTRLTVT.

This clone showed up just a few times. The CDR3: CAISTGGSGEAFF. The CDR3 DNA is TGTGCCATCAGTACAGGGGGATCGGGTGAAGCTTTCTTT. The J gene is TRBJ1-1, the V gene TRBV10-3, with 8 nucleotides matching TRBD1. The CDR3 runs to 13 residues. The junction had 6 bases not matched to a gene; V was cut back by 5 bases and J by 7 bases. The germline CDR1 and CDR2 sequences are ENHRY and SYGVKD.

The chain links TRBV5-8 to TRBJ1-3; unclear D gene. Germline V lookup: CDR1 SGHTS, CDR2 YDEGEE. The CDR3 has 16 amino acids. Trimming took off 0 bases at V and 2 bases at J, with 12 bases between the two ends. The CDR3 nucleotides are TGTGCCAGCAGCTTGGCCAAGGTATGGGCTGGAAACACCATATATTTT. The encoded protein is CASSLAKVWAGNTIYF.

The chain joins TRBV4-3 to TRBJ2-7; D gene unclear. The CDR3 length is 15 residues. Germline V gene data show CDR1 as LGHNA and CDR2 as YSLEER. V gave up 8 bases and J gave up 2 bases, with 19 bases separating them. The DNA of the CDR3 is TGCGCCAGCCGACCGGTGGCAACAGTTCCCTACGAGCAGTACTTC. It is translated as CASRPVATVPYEQYF.

A few counts support this clone. This chain uses TRBV5-5 with TRBJ2-3; TRBD2 is a possible D gene (6 bases). The CDR3 extends over 13 amino acids. The V end lost 3 bases, the J end lost 2 bases, and 7 bases lay between the germline ends. Looked up from germline, CDR1 is SGHKS and CDR2 is YYEKEE (reference sequence). The CDR3 region has the DNA TGTGCCAGCAGCTCGCGGGACACAGATACGCAGTATTTT. The encoded protein is CASSSRDTDTQYF.

Only a few counts were recorded for this clone. This chain links TRBV11-2 with TRBJ2-3; D unresolved. The germline gives CDR1 SGHAT, CDR2 FQNNGV. V was cut by 5 bases and J by 0 bases, with 12 bases left in between. CDR3 length: 15 residues. The CDR3 loop is CASSQAAVSTDTQYF. The CDR3 bases are TGTGCCAGCAGCCAGGCAGCAGTAAGCACAGATACGCAGTATTTT.

The chain is built from TRBV9 and TRBJ2-3, with 10 bases lining up with TRBD1. CDR1 is SGDLS, CDR2 YYNGEE, per germline. V gave up 3 bases and J gave up 4 bases; unmatched junction bases: 5. This CDR3 contains 15 residues. Here the CDR3 reads CASSGGQGPPDTQYF. CDR3 in DNA: TGTGCCAGCAGCGGGGGACAGGGGCCACCAGATACGCAGTATTTT.

The chain has TRBV18 and TRBJ2-7; 7 nucleotides align to TRBD1. The CDR3 is made up of 14 amino acids. V was pared by 2 bases and J by 6 bases, with 7 bases of the junction left unmatched. The germline CDR1 and CDR2 sequences are KGHSH and LQKENI. CDR3 DNA sequence: TGTGCCAGCTCACCATGGGACAGTAAGGGCGAGCAGTACTTC. Protein: CASSPWDSKGEQYF.

This clone was detected a few times. The chain links TRBV2 to TRBJ2-1; D is ambiguous. V lost 8 bases and J 4 bases, leaving 6 bases between the germline ends. CDR1 is SNHLY, CDR2 FYNNEI, per germline. The CDR3 extends over 11 amino acids. The chain's CDR3 is CASQAYNEQFF. In nucleotides, the CDR3 is TGTGCCAGCCAAGCTTACAATGAGCAGTTCTTC.

This clone was seen a handful of times. The chain has TRBV30 and TRBJ1-1, with D maybe TRBD1 (5 bases). The germline V and J ends were trimmed by 3 bases and 7 bases, with 15 bases remaining between them. The CDR3 length is 13 residues. Germline CDR1 GTSNPN, CDR2 SVGIG (reference sequence). CDR3 region: CAWRPGRKNEAFF. For the CDR3, the DNA is TGTGCCTGGAGGCCAGGGAGGAAGAATGAAGCTTTCTTT.

This clone was seen more than once but under ten times. The genes are TRBV7-2 and TRBJ1-5; D might be TRBD1 (6 bases). Germline CDR1 reads SGHTA; CDR2 reads FQGNSA. This CDR3 has 12 residues. Trimming removed 7 bases from V and 4 bases from J, with 8 bases in between. Here the CDR3 reads CASKTGNQPQHF. Here the CDR3 DNA reads TGTGCCAGCAAGACAGGAAATCAGCCCCAGCATTTT.

The CDR3, as DNA: TGCGCCAGCAGCAGGGCTACAGGGGAAAAGACCCAGTACTTC. Translating it yields CASSRATGEKTQYF. The rearrangement joins TRBV5-1 to TRBJ2-5, with 7 bases fitting TRBD1. CDR1 is SGHRS, CDR2 YFSETQ, per germline. There are 14 residues in the CDR3. V was clipped by 4 bases and J by 6 bases; unmatched bases: 9.

This chain connects TRBV6-6 to TRBJ1-1; 7 positions match TRBD1. V shed 8 bases and J 6 bases; nucleotides not matched to a gene: 9. The germline gives CDR1 MNHNY, CDR2 SVGAGI (reference sequence). CDR3 length: 13 residues. DNA of the CDR3: TGTGCCAGCGCGACAGGGATACGACCTGAAGCTTTCTTT. This codes for CASATGIRPEAFF.

V is TRBV11-2 and J is TRBJ2-1; perhaps TRBD1 as D (5 bases). CDR3 length equals 15 residues. Germline V gene data show CDR1 as SGHAT and CDR2 as FQNNGV. The V gene lost 5 bases and the J gene lost 6 bases, with 17 bases spanning the gap. The CDR3 loop is CASSQEFGRGNEQFF. In DNA form, the CDR3 reads TGTGCCAGCAGCCAAGAGTTCGGTAGGGGCAATGAGCAGTTCTTC.

This clone was seen only once. The chain has TRBV9 and TRBJ2-3; D is perhaps TRBD2 (5 bases). CDR3 length equals 13 residues. Looked up from germline, CDR1 is SGDLS and CDR2 is YYNGEE. The V and J ends lost 2 bases and 3 bases respectively, with 7 bases between them. DNA of the CDR3: TGTGCCAGCAGCGTCCGGGAAACAGATACGCAGTATTTT. Its protein product is CASSVRETDTQYF.

This clone has only a few counts. The rearrangement joins TRBV11-2 to TRBJ2-1; D gene unclear. Trimming removed 3 bases from V and 6 bases from J, with 12 bases in between. CDR3 length equals 14 residues. Germline V CDR1 and CDR2: SGHAT, FQNNGV. DNA of the CDR3: TGTGCCAGCAGCTTCCCTCGACGTCCCAATGAGCAGTTCTTC. Translation gives CASSFPRRPNEQFF. The whole variable domain, filled in from reference TRBV11-2 and TRBJ2-1, reads EAGVAQSPRYKIIEKRQSVAFWCNPISGHATLYWYQQILGQGPKLLIQFQNNGVVDDSQLPKDRFSAERLKGVDSTLKIQPAKLEDSAVYLCASSFPRRPNEQFFGPGTRLTVL.

The CDR3 nucleotides read TGCGCCAGCAGCCATTACACCGGGACTAGCGGCGCTTACTACGAGCAGTACTTC. It specifies CASSHYTGTSGAYYEQYF. The rearrangement links TRBV4-3 to TRBJ2-7; TRBD2 matches at 11 bases. The V gene's germline CDR1 is LGHNA and CDR2 YSLEER. V trimming: 3 bases; J trimming: 3 bases; junction bases outside the gene matches: 13. The CDR3 spans 18 residues.

V gene TRBV19 combines with J gene TRBJ1-1, with TRBD1 matching 9 bases. V lost 3 bases to trimming and J lost 5 bases; unmatched junction nucleotides: 7. Germline loops: CDR1 LNHDA, CDR2 SQIVND (reference sequence). This CDR3 is 15 amino acids long. The chain's CDR3 is CASSMGTGWRTEAFF. CDR3 coding DNA: TGTGCCAGTAGTATGGGGACAGGGTGGAGAACTGAAGCTTTCTTT. Based on the CDR3 plus reference TRBV19 and TRBJ1-1, the full variable domain is DGGITQSPKYLFRKEGQNVTLSCEQNLNHDAMYWYRQDPGQGLRLIYYSQIVNDFQKGDIAEGYSVSREKKESFPLTVTSAQKNPTAFYLCASSMGTGWRTEAFFGQGTRLTVV.

This rearrangement joins TRBV7-3 to TRBJ2-6; D ambiguous. The V and J ends lost 5 bases and 1 base respectively, with 9 bases between them. The CDR3 runs to 15 residues. Germline CDR1 reads SGHTA; CDR2 reads FQGTGA. CDR3 nucleotides: TGTGCCAGCAGCACCGAGGCGTCTGGGGCCAACGTCCTGACTTTC. Residues: CASSTEASGANVLTF. The whole variable domain, filled in from reference TRBV7-3 and TRBJ2-6, reads GAGVSQTPSNKVTEKGKYVELRCDPISGHTALYWYRQSLGQGPEFLIYFQGTGAADDSGLPNDRFFAVRPEGSVSTLKIQRTERGDSAVYLCASSTEASGANVLTFGAGSRLTVL.

On this clone: Other DNA sequences from this sample encode an identical CDR3 as well. The gene calls are TRBV5-6 and TRBJ2-5; D unresolved. V was shortened by 2 bases and J by 1 base, with 6 bases between the two germline ends. The germline CDR1 and CDR2 sequences are SGHDT and YYEEEE. The length of the CDR3 is 13 residues. This chain's CDR3 is CASSFGSQETQYF. The CDR3 region has the DNA TGTGCCAGCAGCTTCGGCAGCCAAGAGACCCAGTACTTC.

This clone was recorded once. Other DNA sequences within the sample encode an identical CDR3. The rearrangement links TRBV19 to TRBJ2-5; no clear D gene. Between the trimmed V and J ends, which lost 6 bases and 5 bases, there was a span of 7 bases. Per germline, CDR1 LNHDA and CDR2 SQIVND (reference sequence). This CDR3 has 11 residues. The CDR3 DNA follows: TGTGCCAGTAGATCCGGGGAGACCCAGTACTTC. Protein: CASRSGETQYF.

The V call is TRBV6-1, the J call TRBJ2-5; TRBD2 agrees at 7 bases. J gave up 1 base and V 6 bases, and 5 bases lay outside the gene matches. Germline loops: CDR1 MNHNS, CDR2 SASEGT. The CDR3 consists of 14 residues. The CDR3 reads CASRPRGGQETQYF. As DNA, the CDR3 is TGTGCCAGCAGACCCCGCGGGGGCCAAGAGACCCAGTACTTC.

A word on this clone: In the same sample, other DNA sequences code for this CDR3. The gene calls are TRBV7-2 and TRBJ1-5; D gene uncertain. Germline loops: CDR1 SGHTA, CDR2 FQGNSA. V was shortened by 5 bases and J by 1 base, with 12 bases between the two germline ends. The CDR3 is made up of 15 amino acids. The DNA of the CDR3 is TGTGCCAGCAGCACCCTCGGCGGGAGCAATCAGCCCCAGCATTTT. Translating it yields CASSTLGGSNQPQHF. The full variable domain, with the rest looked up from reference TRBV7-2 and TRBJ1-5, is GAGVSQSPSNKVTEKGKDVELRCDPISGHTALYWYRQSLGQGLEFLIYFQGNSAPDKSGLPSDRFSAERTGGSVSTLTIQRTQQEDSAVYLCASSTLGGSNQPQHFGDGTRLSIL.

This clone was found once. The genes are TRBV30 and TRBJ1-5; D gene unclear. Germline-derived CDR1 and CDR2 are GTSNPN and SVGIG (reference sequence). This CDR3 contains 13 residues. In DNA, the CDR3 is TGTGCGTATCGCGCTTATAGCAATCAGCCCCAGCATTTT. Translating it yields CAYRAYSNQPQHF.

Only one count was recorded for this clone. The genes are TRBV2 and TRBJ2-1; the match to TRBD1 covers 7 bases. CDR3 length: 16 amino acids. The V and J ends lost 9 bases and 4 bases, in that order; junction bases with no gene match: 15. Germline V gene lookup returns CDR1 SNHLY and CDR2 FYNNEI. CDR3 nucleotide sequence: TGTGCCAGTGGAAAGGGACAGCTTCTCCTATACAATGAGCAGTTCTTC. Protein sequence: CASGKGQLLLYNEQFF.

The gene calls are TRBV10-3 and TRBJ1-5, with TRBD1 as a possible D gene (6 bases). The CDR3 has 15 amino acids. Per the germline V gene, CDR1 is ENHRY and CDR2 is SYGVKD. Between the trimmed V and J ends, which lost 5 bases and 4 bases, there was a span of 15 bases. DNA of the CDR3: TGTGCCATCAGTTTAGACGGGGGCCAGAATCAGCCCCAGCATTTT. Its protein is CAISLDGGQNQPQHF.

The chain carries TRBV5-5 and TRBJ2-1, with TRBD2 as a possible D gene (7 bases). The CDR3 is made up of 15 amino acids. V dropped 4 bases and J dropped 5 bases, with 16 bases sitting between them. Germline CDR1 and CDR2: SGHKS and YYEKEE (reference sequence). This CDR3 reads CASSARLGGHNEQFF. The CDR3 DNA follows: TGTGCCAGCAGCGCGAGACTGGGGGGGCACAATGAGCAGTTCTTC.

This clone has more than one count but fewer than ten. The V call is TRBV7-9, the J call TRBJ1-1, with no clear D. This CDR3 is built from 13 residues. The V and J ends lost 6 bases and 13 bases respectively, with 21 bases between them. CDR1 and CDR2 (germline): SEHNR, FQNEAQ (reference sequence). CDR3 nucleotides: TGTGCCAGCAGATATCCAGGCGAGGGCCCGGTTTTCTTT. This encodes CASRYPGEGPVFF.

This clone came up a few times. This chain uses TRBV10-3 with TRBJ2-1; 13 bases map to TRBD2. In germline, CDR1 is ENHRY, CDR2 SYGVKD. After removal of 10 bases from V and 8 bases from J, the junction contained 5 bases not matched to a gene. The CDR3 has 13 amino acids. CDR3 sequence: CATWTSGSDEQFF. CDR3 in DNA: TGTGCCACCTGGACTAGCGGGAGCGATGAGCAGTTCTTC.